Listed below are T cell receptor beta chains from one sample, sequenced in a study of blood T cell repertoires in COVID-19. TCRdb's table, derived via immunoSEQ multiplex PCR, lists solely in-frame clones and lacks some. The sample has approximately 150,000 clones, 88% seen once. The sample consisted of peripheral blood. The receptors come from a man between 70 and 80 years old with acute or convalescent COVID-19. Both conserved end residues are part of each CDR3. Each record gives: J gene, V gene, CDR3 protein.

j_call: TRBJ2-7; v_call: TRBV2; cdr3_aa: CASWRTEQYF
j_call: TRBJ2-5; v_call: TRBV27; cdr3_aa: CASRWRGLQETQYF
j_call: TRBJ1-1; v_call: TRBV10-3; cdr3_aa: CAISRTIDGTEAFF
j_call: TRBJ2-2; v_call: TRBV29-1; cdr3_aa: CSVKPERVSGELFF
j_call: TRBJ2-7; v_call: TRBV3-1/TRBV3-2; cdr3_aa: CASSHRAGEQYF
j_call: TRBJ1-2; v_call: TRBV12-3/TRBV12-4; cdr3_aa: CASSFEIGTPSTF
j_call: TRBJ1-4; v_call: TRBV10-1; cdr3_aa: CASSPGSNEKLFF
j_call: TRBJ1-5; v_call: TRBV28; cdr3_aa: CASSVYSNQPQHF
j_call: TRBJ1-2; v_call: TRBV7-9; cdr3_aa: CASSLIGVTGGSYTF
j_call: TRBJ2-3; v_call: TRBV5-1; cdr3_aa: CASSSTGSQQDTQYF
j_call: TRBJ2-1; v_call: TRBV28; cdr3_aa: CASSPADSLGEQFF
j_call: TRBJ2-7; v_call: TRBV19; cdr3_aa: CASSTEYEGSYEQYF
j_call: TRBJ1-1; v_call: TRBV6-4; cdr3_aa: CASSRVMNTEAFF
j_call: TRBJ1-6; v_call: TRBV18; cdr3_aa: CASSSGQNPGSPLHF
j_call: TRBJ1-1; v_call: TRBV5-1; cdr3_aa: CASSVGGGLPTEAFF
j_call: TRBJ2-7; v_call: TRBV19; cdr3_aa: CASSIDRTGGIGYEQYF
j_call: TRBJ1-4; v_call: TRBV7-3; cdr3_aa: CASSLMGTGPEKLFF
j_call: TRBJ1-2; v_call: TRBV4-1; cdr3_aa: CASSHGQGMGGYTF
j_call: TRBJ1-2; v_call: TRBV12-3/TRBV12-4; cdr3_aa: CASSRDSNYGYTF
j_call: TRBJ2-3; v_call: TRBV14; cdr3_aa: CASSPPGGWRTDTQYF
j_call: TRBJ2-2; v_call: TRBV28; cdr3_aa: CASRTGANTGELFF
j_call: TRBJ2-7; v_call: TRBV7-9; cdr3_aa: CASSAAGRSSYEQYF
j_call: TRBJ2-7; v_call: TRBV7-9; cdr3_aa: CASSPRRLAGDEQYF
j_call: TRBJ1-2; v_call: TRBV7-9; cdr3_aa: CASSPDRVRGYTF
j_call: TRBJ1-2; v_call: TRBV5-1; cdr3_aa: CASSPGQGVYGYTF
j_call: TRBJ1-6; v_call: TRBV25-1; cdr3_aa: CASSAVFPGNSPLHF
j_call: TRBJ1-4; v_call: TRBV7-2; cdr3_aa: CASSLLGGQASPFDLFF
j_call: TRBJ2-5; v_call: TRBV7-9; cdr3_aa: CASRPDSQETQYF
j_call: TRBJ2-3; v_call: TRBV10-3; cdr3_aa: CAISKIAGGSDTQYF
j_call: TRBJ2-2; v_call: TRBV6-4; cdr3_aa: CASSVGTGDTGELFF
j_call: TRBJ2-6; v_call: TRBV7-2; cdr3_aa: CASTAIAGANVLTF
j_call: TRBJ2-5; v_call: TRBV27; cdr3_aa: CASSSETDFNNVETQYF
j_call: TRBJ2-2; v_call: TRBV18; cdr3_aa: CASSRGQNTGELFF
j_call: TRBJ1-2; v_call: TRBV6-5; cdr3_aa: CASSYPADLGGYTF
j_call: TRBJ2-7; v_call: TRBV27; cdr3_aa: CASSLGTSGIGTYEQYF
j_call: TRBJ1-2; v_call: TRBV29-1; cdr3_aa: CSVPGQGNNYGYTF
j_call: TRBJ2-2; v_call: TRBV24-1; cdr3_aa: CATSRGQNTGELFF
j_call: TRBJ1-5; v_call: TRBV28; cdr3_aa: CASSLYPGYSNQPQHF
j_call: TRBJ2-5; v_call: TRBV24-1; cdr3_aa: CATRTGYGTQYF
j_call: TRBJ1-5; v_call: TRBV2; cdr3_aa: CASSGGNTNQPQHF
j_call: TRBJ2-7; v_call: TRBV2; cdr3_aa: CASSEGHQAYEQYF
j_call: TRBJ2-7; v_call: TRBV5-1; cdr3_aa: CASSPRQGAGYEQYF
j_call: TRBJ1-5; v_call: TRBV6-1; cdr3_aa: CASSEGLLNQPQHF
j_call: TRBJ1-6; v_call: TRBV5-6; cdr3_aa: CASSLVQGASYNSPLHF
j_call: TRBJ2-7; v_call: TRBV6-1; cdr3_aa: CASSGRDRLNRGYEQYF
j_call: TRBJ1-2; v_call: TRBV10-3; cdr3_aa: CAIRTSGAGYTF
j_call: TRBJ2-7; v_call: TRBV7-9; cdr3_aa: CASSLSLTPTGGYEQYF
j_call: TRBJ2-7; v_call: TRBV7-9; cdr3_aa: CASSFDGTGGIKQYF
j_call: TRBJ1-1; v_call: TRBV28; cdr3_aa: CASSSTGNTEAFF
j_call: TRBJ1-5; v_call: TRBV19; cdr3_aa: CASSITGGGGQPQHF
j_call: TRBJ1-1; v_call: TRBV27; cdr3_aa: CASSLRQTVVSTEAFF
j_call: TRBJ1-1; v_call: TRBV20-1; cdr3_aa: CSACGSSGVWNTEAFF